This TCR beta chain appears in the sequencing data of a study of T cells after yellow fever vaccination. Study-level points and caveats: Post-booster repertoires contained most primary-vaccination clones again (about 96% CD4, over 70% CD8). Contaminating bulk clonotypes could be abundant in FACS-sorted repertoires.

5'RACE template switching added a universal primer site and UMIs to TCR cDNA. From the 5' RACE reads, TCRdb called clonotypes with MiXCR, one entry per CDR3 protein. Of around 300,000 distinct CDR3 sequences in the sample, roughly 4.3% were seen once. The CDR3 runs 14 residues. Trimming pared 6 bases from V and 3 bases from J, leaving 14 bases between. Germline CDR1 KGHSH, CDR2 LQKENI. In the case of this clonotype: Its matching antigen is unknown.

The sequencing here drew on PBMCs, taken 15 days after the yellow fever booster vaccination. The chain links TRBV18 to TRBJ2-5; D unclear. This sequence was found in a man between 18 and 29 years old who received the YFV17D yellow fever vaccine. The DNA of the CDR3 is TGTGCCAGCTCCCCGTACTACGGAGAAGAGACCCAGTACTTC. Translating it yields CASSPYYGEETQYF.